This TCR beta chain was obtained from a study of blood T cells in healthy people across ages. Study-level results: Researchers said unsorted PBMCs prevented a conclusive naive versus antigen-experienced comparison.

The use of a sample-barcoded 5' primer and a J-beta primer mix characterized a second PCR of roughly 7 to 12 cycles. TCRdb called the 5' RACE reads again in MiXCR, with one record for every CDR3 protein. This sample has hundreds of thousands of distinct CDR3 sequences, with about half found just once. Details on this clonotype: Its antigen is undetermined.

This CDR3 is 14 amino acids long. V lost 7 bases, J lost 8 bases, and 18 bases lay in between. This TCR derives from a woman aged 55-70 years in good health. V usage is TRBV12-3 or TRBV12-4 and J usage is TRBJ2-1; D remains ambiguous. The sequenced sample consisted of blood. CDR3 nucleotide sequence: TGTGCCAGCACCTCTGACGGAGCTGGGGATGAGCAGTTCTTC. It translates to CASTSDGAGDEQFF.